The rows below give T cell receptor beta chains drawn from one sample of a study of blood T cell repertoires in COVID-19. Data came from immunoSEQ multiplex PCR; TCRdb stores just in-frame clones and leaves some out. In the table there are some 400,000 clones, 87% of which are singletons. The sequenced sample was PBMCs or T cells enriched from blood (not recorded which). The source of these receptors is a man aged 25-45 years who had recovered from COVID-19. Each CDR3 is given with its conserved first and last residue. Fields, in order: V gene, J gene, CDR3 protein.

>TRBV27|TRBJ1-2
CASSFNSNYGYTF
>TRBV30|TRBJ2-2
CAWSESVNTGELFF
>TRBV6-5|TRBJ2-2
CASTKTGVGAGELFF
>TRBV9|TRBJ1-1
CASSTGGTANTEAFF
>TRBV29-1|TRBJ2-7
CSVGRGGQTSYEQYF
>TRBV9|TRBJ2-4
CASSVVDRGAKNIQYF
>TRBV10-2|TRBJ1-1
CATRTGGSWDTEAFF
>TRBV24-1|TRBJ2-5
CATSDPGTGGRETQYF
>TRBV25-1|TRBJ1-2
CASSDTGGSNYGYTF
>TRBV19|TRBJ1-1
CASKKQTGAMNTEAFF
>TRBV5-3|TRBJ2-7
CARSWGGGSYEQYF
>TRBV18|TRBJ1-2
CASSPGLYGYTF
>TRBV29-1|TRBJ2-7
CSVGGQGYEQYF
>TRBV9|TRBJ1-1
CASSVGWSNTEAFF